This TCR beta chain was sequenced for a study of molecular identifiers for immune sequencing clone quantification. Across the study: The replicate experiment used RNA from 20,000 or 100,000 naive CD8 cells. This RNA was split into five aliquots, and four of them were sequenced. Points from the study as a whole: Highly expanded clone sizes could end up underestimated if a barcode were shared by identical TCR molecules. Over 98% of effector molecules, but under 1% in naive cells, were held by clones with more than 20 RNA copies.

TCRdb reanalysed the PCR reads using MiXCR and keeps one entry per CDR3 protein. Here the sample spans tens of thousands of distinct CDR3 sequences, around a fifth being singletons. CD8+CD4-CCR7+CD45RA+ sorting gave the naive CD8 T cells. Losses at the gene ends were 5 bases for V and 5 bases for J; bases not matched to a gene: 7. Germline V gives CDR1 SEHNR, CDR2 FQNEAQ (reference sequence). The CDR3 has 14 residues. This clonotype was found many times. Antigen unknown. The V call is TRBV7-9, the J call TRBJ1-2; 8 nucleotides line up with TRBD1. The TCR sequence derives from a human donor in good health. Some libraries in this study had Jurkat cell RNA spiked in. The sample was naive CD8+ T cells from blood, with Jurkat cell RNA spiked in. Subset indicated: FACS-sorted CD8+CD4-CCR7+CD45RA+ naive T cells. DNA for the CDR3: TGTGCCAGCAGCCTCTCAGGGGGCGCTTATGGCTACACCTTC. Translating gives CASSLSGGAYGYTF.